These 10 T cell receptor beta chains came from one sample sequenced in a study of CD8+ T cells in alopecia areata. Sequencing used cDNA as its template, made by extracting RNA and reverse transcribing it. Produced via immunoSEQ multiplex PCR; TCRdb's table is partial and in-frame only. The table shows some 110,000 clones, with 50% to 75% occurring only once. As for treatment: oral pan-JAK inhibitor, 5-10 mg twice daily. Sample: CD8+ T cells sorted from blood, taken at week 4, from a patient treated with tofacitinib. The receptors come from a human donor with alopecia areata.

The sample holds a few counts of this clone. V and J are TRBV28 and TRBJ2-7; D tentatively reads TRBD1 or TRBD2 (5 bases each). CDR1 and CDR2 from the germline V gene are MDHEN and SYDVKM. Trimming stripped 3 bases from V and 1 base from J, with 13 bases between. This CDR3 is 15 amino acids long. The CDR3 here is CASSLIARESYEQYF. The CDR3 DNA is TGTGCCAGCAGTTTGATAGCCAGGGAGTCCTACGAGCAGTACTTC.

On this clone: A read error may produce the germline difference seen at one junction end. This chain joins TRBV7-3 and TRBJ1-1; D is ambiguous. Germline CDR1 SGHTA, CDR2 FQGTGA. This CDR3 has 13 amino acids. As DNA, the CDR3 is TGCGCCAGCAGCCAAGGGTCCTATTCCGAAGCTTTCTTT. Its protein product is CASSQGSYSEAFF.

The CDR3 reads CASTTNYNEQFF. Here the CDR3 DNA reads TGTGCCAGTACCACAAACTACAATGAGCAGTTCTTC. The V call is TRBV19, the J call TRBJ2-1; D unresolved. This CDR3 comprises 12 residues. V lost 7 bases to trimming and J lost 3 bases, with 7 bases between them. Germline values: CDR1 LNHDA, CDR2 SQIVND (reference sequence). Supplemented by reference TRBV19 and TRBJ2-1, the full variable domain reads DGGITQSPKYLFRKEGQNVTLSCEQNLNHDAMYWYRQDPGQGLRLIYYSQIVNDFQKGDIAEGYSVSREKKESFPLTVTSAQKNPTAFYLCASTTNYNEQFFGPGTRLTVL.

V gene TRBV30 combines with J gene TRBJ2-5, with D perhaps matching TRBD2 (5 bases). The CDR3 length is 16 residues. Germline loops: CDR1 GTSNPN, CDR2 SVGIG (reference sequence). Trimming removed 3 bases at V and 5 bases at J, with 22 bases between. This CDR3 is CAWSHTEPIERETQYF. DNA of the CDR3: TGTGCCTGGAGCCACACTGAACCGATAGAGCGGGAGACCCAGTACTTC.

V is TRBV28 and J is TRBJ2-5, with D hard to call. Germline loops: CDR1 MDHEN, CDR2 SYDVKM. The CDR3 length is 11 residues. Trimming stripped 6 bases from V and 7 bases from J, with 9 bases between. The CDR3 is CASSYLGTQYF. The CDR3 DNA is TGTGCCAGCAGCTACTTAGGGACCCAGTACTTC. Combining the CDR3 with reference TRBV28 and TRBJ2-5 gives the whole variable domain DVKVTQSSRYLVKRTGEKVFLECVQDMDHENMFWYRQDPGLGLRLIYFSYDVKMKEKGDIPEGYSVSREKKERFSLILESASTNQTSMYLCASSYLGTQYFGPGTRLLVL.

This chain's CDR3 is CAWTSEGTSTDTQYF. The CDR3 DNA reads TGTGCCTGGACGTCAGAGGGAACCAGCACAGATACGCAGTATTTT. The V and J genes are TRBV30 and TRBJ2-3; tentative D call: TRBD2 (5 bases). Germline V gives CDR1 GTSNPN, CDR2 SVGIG (reference sequence). The CDR3 runs to 15 residues. V lost 4 bases and J 0 bases, leaving 14 bases between the germline ends.

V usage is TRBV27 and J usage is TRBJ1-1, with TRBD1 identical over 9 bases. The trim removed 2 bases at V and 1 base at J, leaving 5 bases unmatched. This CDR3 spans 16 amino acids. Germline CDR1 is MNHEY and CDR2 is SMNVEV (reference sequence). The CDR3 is CASSLTGGMGNTEAFF. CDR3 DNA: TGTGCCAGCAGTTTAACAGGGGGCATGGGGAACACTGAAGCTTTCTTT.

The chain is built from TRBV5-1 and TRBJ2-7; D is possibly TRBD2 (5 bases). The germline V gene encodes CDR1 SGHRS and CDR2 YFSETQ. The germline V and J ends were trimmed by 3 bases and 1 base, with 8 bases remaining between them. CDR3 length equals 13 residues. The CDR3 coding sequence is TGCGCCAGCAGCTGGACTCGTTCCTACGAGCAGTACTTC. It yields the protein CASSWTRSYEQYF.

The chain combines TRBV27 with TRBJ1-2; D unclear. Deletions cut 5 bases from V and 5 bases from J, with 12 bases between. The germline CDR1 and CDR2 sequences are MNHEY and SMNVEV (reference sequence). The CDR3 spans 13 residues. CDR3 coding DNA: TGTGCCAGCAGTCCAACTGCGGGGTATGGCTACACCTTC. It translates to CASSPTAGYGYTF.

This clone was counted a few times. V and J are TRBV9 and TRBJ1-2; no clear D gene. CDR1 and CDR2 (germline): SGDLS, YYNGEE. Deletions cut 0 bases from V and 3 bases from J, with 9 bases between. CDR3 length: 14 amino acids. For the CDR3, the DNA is TGTGCCAGCAGCGTAGAAAGCGGCTACTATGGCTACACCTTC. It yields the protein CASSVESGYYGYTF.